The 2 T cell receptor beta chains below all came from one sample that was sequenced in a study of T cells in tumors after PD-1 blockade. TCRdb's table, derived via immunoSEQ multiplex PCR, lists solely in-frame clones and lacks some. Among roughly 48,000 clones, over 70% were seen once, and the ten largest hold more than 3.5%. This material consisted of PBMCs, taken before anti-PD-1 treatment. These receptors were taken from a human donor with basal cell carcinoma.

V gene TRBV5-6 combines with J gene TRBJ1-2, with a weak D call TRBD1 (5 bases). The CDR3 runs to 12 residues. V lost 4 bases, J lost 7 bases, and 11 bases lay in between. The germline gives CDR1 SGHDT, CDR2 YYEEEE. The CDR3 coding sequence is TGTGCCAGCAGCAGCCCCAGGGTTGGCTACACCTTC. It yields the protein CASSSPRVGYTF.

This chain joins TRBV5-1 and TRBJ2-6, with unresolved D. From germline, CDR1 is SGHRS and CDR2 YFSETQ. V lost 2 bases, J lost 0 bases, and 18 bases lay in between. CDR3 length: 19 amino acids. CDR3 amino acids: CASSFGGFFSVSGANVLTF. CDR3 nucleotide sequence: TGCGCCAGCAGCTTTGGTGGGTTCTTCTCGGTCTCTGGGGCCAACGTCCTGACTTTC.